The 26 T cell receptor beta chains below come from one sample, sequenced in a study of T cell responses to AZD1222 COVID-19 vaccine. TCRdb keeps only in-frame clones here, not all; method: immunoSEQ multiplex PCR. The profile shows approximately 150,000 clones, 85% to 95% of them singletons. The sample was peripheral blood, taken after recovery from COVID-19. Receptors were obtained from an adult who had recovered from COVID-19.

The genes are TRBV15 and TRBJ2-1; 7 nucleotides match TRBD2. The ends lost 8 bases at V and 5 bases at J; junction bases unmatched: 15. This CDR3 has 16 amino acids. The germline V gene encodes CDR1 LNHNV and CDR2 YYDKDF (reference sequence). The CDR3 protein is CATEREGREEDNEQFF. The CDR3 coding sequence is TGTGCCACCGAAAGGGAGGGGCGGGAAGAAGACAATGAGCAGTTCTTC.

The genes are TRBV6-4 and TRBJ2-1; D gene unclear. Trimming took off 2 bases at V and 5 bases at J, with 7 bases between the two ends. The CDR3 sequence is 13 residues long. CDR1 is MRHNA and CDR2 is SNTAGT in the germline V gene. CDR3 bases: TGTGCCAGCAGTGACGGAAGTAACAATGAGCAGTTCTTC. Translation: CASSDGSNNEQFF.

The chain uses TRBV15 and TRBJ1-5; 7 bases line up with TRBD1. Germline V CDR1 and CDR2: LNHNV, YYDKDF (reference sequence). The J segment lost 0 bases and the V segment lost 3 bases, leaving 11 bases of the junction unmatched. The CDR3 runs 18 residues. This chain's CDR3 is CATSSPLRGTVSNQPQHF. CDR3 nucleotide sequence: TGTGCCACCAGCAGCCCTTTGAGGGGGACAGTTAGCAATCAGCCCCAGCATTTT.

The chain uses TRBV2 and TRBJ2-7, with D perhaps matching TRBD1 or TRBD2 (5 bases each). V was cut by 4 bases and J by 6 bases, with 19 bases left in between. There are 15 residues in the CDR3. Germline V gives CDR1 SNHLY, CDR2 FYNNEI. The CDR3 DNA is TGTGCCAGCAGTGCCTCCAGAGGGGCGGAAAGCGAGCAGTACTTC. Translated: CASSASRGAESEQYF. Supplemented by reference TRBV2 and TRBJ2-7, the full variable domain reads EPEVTQTPSHQVTQMGQEVILRCVPISNHLYFYWYRQILGQKVEFLVSFYNNEISEKSEIFDDQFSVERPDGSNFTLKIRSTKLEDSAMYFCASSASRGAESEQYFGPGTRLTVT.

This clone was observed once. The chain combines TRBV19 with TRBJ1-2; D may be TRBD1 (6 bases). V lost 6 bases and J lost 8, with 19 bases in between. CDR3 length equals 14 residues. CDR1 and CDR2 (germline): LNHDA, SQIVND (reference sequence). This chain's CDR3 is CASRKPGGPRGYTF. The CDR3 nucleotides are TGTGCCAGTAGGAAGCCCGGGGGGCCGCGCGGCTACACCTTC.

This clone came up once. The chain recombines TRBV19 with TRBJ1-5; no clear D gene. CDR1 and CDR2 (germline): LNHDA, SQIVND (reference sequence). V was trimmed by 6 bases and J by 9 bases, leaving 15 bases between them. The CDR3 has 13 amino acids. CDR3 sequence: CASRGWEGWPQHF. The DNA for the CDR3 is TGTGCCAGTAGAGGGTGGGAAGGTTGGCCCCAGCATTTT.

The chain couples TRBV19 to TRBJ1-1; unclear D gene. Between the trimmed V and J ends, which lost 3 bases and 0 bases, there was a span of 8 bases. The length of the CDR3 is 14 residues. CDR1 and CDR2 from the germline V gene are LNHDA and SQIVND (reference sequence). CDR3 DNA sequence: TGTGCCAGTAGTATGAGGCTTATGAACACTGAAGCTTTCTTT. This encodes CASSMRLMNTEAFF.

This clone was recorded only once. In nucleotides, the CDR3 is TGCGCCAGCAGCCTGGATCAGGGTGTGGGCACAGATACGCAGTATTTT. Its translation is CASSLDQGVGTDTQYF. The rearrangement uses TRBV4-1 and TRBJ2-3, with D maybe TRBD1 (5 bases). CDR3 size: 16 residues. Deletions cut 4 bases from V and 1 base from J, with 15 bases between. Germline CDR1 and CDR2: MGHRA and YSYEKL.

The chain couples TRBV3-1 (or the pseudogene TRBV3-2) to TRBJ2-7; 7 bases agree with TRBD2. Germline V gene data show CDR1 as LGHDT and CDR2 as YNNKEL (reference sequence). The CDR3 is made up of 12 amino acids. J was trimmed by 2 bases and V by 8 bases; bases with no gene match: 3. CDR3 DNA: TGTGCCAGCGGGAGGGTCGCCTACGAGCAGTACTTC. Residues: CASGRVAYEQYF.

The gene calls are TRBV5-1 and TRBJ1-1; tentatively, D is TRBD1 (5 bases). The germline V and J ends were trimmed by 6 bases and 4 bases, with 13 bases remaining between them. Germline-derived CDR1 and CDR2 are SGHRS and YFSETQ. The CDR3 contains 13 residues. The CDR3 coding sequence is TGCGCCAGCAAAAGGGACGGCGGCACTGAAGCTTTCTTT. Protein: CASKRDGGTEAFF.

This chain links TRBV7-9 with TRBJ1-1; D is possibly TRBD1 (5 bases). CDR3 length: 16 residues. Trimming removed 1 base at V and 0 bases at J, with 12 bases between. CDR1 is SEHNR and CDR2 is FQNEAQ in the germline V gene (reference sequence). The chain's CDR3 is CASSLVRGFMNTEAFF. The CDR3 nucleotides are TGTGCCAGCAGCTTAGTAAGGGGCTTCATGAACACTGAAGCTTTCTTT.

CDR3 residues: CASSFLGKYEQYF. CDR3 in DNA: TGTGCCAGCAGTTTCCTAGGAAAATACGAGCAGTACTTC. The V and J genes are TRBV27 and TRBJ2-7; D remains ambiguous. The CDR3 spans 13 residues. Trimming shortened V by 3 bases and J by 4 bases, and 10 bases separated the two germline ends. Looked up from germline, CDR1 is MNHEY and CDR2 is SMNVEV (reference sequence).

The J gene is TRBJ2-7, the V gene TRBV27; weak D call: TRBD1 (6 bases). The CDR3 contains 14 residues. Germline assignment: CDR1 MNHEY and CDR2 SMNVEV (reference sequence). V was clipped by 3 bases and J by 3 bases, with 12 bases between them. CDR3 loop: CASSFTGTNYEQYF. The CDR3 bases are TGTGCCAGCAGTTTTACCGGGACAAACTACGAGCAGTACTTC.

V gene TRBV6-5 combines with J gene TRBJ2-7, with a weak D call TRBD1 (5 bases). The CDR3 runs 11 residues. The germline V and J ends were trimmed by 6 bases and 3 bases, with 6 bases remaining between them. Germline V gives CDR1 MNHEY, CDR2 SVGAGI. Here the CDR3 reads CASRRGYEQYF. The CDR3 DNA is TGTGCCAGCAGAAGGGGCTACGAGCAGTACTTC.

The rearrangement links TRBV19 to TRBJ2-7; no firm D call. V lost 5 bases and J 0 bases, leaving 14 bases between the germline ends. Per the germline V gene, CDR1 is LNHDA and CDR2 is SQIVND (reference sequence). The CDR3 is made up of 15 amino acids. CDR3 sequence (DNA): TGTGCCAGTAGTCCCCGTAAAAGGAGCTCCTACGAGCAGTACTTC. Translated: CASSPRKRSSYEQYF. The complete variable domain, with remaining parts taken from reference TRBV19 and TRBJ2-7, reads DGGITQSPKYLFRKEGQNVTLSCEQNLNHDAMYWYRQDPGQGLRLIYYSQIVNDFQKGDIAEGYSVSREKKESFPLTVTSAQKNPTAFYLCASSPRKRSSYEQYFGPGTRLTVT.

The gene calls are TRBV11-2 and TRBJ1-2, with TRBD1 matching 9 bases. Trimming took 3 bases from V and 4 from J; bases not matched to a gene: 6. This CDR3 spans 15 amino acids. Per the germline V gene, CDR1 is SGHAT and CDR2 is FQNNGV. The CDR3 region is CASSFRDRDIYGYTF. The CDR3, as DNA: TGTGCCAGCAGCTTCCGGGACAGGGACATCTATGGCTACACCTTC. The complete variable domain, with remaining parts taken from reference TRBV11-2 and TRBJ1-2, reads EAGVAQSPRYKIIEKRQSVAFWCNPISGHATLYWYQQILGQGPKLLIQFQNNGVVDDSQLPKDRFSAERLKGVDSTLKIQPAKLEDSAVYLCASSFRDRDIYGYTFGSGTRLTVV.

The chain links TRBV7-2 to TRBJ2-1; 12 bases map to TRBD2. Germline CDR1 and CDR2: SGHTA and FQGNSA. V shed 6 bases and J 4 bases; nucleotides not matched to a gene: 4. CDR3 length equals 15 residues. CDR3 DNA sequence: TGTGCCAGCAGTTCCGGACTAGCGGGATACAATGAGCAGTTCTTC. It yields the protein CASSSGLAGYNEQFF.

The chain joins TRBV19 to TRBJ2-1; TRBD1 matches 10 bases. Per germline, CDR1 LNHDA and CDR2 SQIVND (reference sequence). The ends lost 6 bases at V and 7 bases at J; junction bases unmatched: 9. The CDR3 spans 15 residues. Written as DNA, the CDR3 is TGTGCCAGTAGCAAAATAGGACAGGGGGAAAATGAGCAGTTCTTC. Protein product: CASSKIGQGENEQFF. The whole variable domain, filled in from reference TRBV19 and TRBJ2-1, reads DGGITQSPKYLFRKEGQNVTLSCEQNLNHDAMYWYRQDPGQGLRLIYYSQIVNDFQKGDIAEGYSVSREKKESFPLTVTSAQKNPTAFYLCASSKIGQGENEQFFGPGTRLTVL.

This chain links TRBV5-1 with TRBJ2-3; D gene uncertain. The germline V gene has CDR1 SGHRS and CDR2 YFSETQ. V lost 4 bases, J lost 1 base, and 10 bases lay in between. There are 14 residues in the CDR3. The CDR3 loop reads CASSLYQGTDTQYF. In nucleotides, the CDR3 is TGCGCCAGCAGCCTCTACCAAGGCACAGATACGCAGTATTTT.

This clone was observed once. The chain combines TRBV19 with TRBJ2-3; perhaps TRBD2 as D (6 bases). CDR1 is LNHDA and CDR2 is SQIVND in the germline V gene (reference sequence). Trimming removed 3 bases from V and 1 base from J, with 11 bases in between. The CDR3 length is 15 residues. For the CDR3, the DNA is TGTGCCAGTAGTATGGGCGGGACTGGCACAGATACGCAGTATTTT. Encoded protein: CASSMGGTGTDTQYF.

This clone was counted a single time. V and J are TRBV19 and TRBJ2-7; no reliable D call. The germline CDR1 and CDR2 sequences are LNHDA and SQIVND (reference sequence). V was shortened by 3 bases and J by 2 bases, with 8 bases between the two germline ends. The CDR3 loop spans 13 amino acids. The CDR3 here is CASSIGAAYEQYF. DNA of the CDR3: TGTGCCAGTAGTATTGGTGCGGCCTACGAGCAGTACTTC.

The CDR3 protein is CSVETGGTHEQYF. The CDR3 nucleotides are TGCAGCGTTGAGACAGGGGGTACCCACGAGCAGTACTTC. The rearrangement joins TRBV29-1 to TRBJ2-7; 9 bases agree with TRBD1. The V gene end was trimmed by 3 bases and the J gene end by 5 bases; junction bases not matched to a gene: 5. Germline CDR1 SQVTM, CDR2 ANQGSEA. The CDR3 is made up of 13 amino acids.

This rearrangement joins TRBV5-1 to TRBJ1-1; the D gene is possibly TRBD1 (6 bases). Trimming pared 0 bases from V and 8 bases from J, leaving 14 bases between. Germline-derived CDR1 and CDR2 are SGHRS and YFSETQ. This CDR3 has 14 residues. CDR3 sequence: CASSLDREGKEAFF. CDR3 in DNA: TGCGCCAGCAGCTTGGACAGGGAGGGAAAAGAAGCTTTCTTT.

CDR3 nucleotides: TGCAGCGTCCCGGACGGCGGAGGGCTCACCGGGGAGCTGTTTTTT. Translation gives CSVPDGGGLTGELFF. The chain is built from TRBV29-1 and TRBJ2-2; TRBD2 might be the D (6 bases). This CDR3 contains 15 residues. Trimming removed 6 bases from V and 4 bases from J, with 18 bases in between. Germline V gene data show CDR1 as SQVTM and CDR2 as ANQGSEA.

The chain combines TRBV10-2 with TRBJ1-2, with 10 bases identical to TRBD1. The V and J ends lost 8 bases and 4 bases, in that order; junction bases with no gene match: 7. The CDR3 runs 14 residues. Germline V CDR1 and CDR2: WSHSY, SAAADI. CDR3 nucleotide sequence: TGCGCCAGCTGGTCCGGGACAGGGGTCTATGGCTACACCTTC. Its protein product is CASWSGTGVYGYTF.

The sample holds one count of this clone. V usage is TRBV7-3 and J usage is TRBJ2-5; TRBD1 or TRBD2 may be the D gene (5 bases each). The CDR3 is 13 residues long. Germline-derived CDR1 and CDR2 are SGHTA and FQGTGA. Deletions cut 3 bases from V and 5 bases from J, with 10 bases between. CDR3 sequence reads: CASSFFRGETQYF. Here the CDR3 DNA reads TGTGCCAGCAGCTTTTTCCGGGGCGAGACCCAGTACTTC.